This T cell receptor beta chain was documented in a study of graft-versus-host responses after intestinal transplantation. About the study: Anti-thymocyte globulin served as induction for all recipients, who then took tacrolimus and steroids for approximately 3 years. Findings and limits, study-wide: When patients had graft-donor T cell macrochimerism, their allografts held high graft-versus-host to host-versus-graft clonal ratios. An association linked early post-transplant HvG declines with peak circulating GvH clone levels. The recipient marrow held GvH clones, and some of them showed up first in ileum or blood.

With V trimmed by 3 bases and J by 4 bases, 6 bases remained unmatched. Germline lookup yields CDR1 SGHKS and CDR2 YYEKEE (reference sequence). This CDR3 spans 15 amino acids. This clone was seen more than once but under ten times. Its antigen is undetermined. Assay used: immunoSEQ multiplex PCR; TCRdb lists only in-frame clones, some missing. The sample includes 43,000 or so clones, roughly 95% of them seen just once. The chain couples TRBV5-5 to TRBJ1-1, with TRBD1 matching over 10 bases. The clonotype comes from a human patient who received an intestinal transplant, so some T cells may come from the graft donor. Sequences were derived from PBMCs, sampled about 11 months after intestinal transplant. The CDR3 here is CASSYGTGAGTEAFF. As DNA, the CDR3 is TGTGCCAGCAGCTACGGGACAGGGGCTGGCACTGAAGCTTTCTTT.